This T cell receptor beta chain is from a study of cytomegalovirus exposure and HLA in healthy donors. This clone is a singleton in its sample. PCR employed 60 Vbeta and 13 Jbeta primers. Clones were read by immunoSEQ multiplex PCR, and TCRdb kept only the in-frame ones, dropping some. This sample has 150,000 to 200,000 clones, with more than 85% found just once. V lost 4 bases and J 7 bases, leaving 17 bases between the germline ends. The length of the CDR3 is 15 residues. CDR1 and CDR2 (germline): SGDLS, YYNGEE. Material for sequencing was PBMCs. The TCR comes from a woman aged 18-29 years in good health and CMV-seronegative. J is TRBJ1-4 and V is TRBV9, with D tentatively TRBD1 (5 bases). CDR3 residues: CASSPRGRQGEKLFF. CDR3 sequence (DNA): TGTGCCAGCAGCCCCCGGGGGAGACAAGGTGAAAAACTGTTTTTT.